The 22 T cell receptor beta chains below were found in one sample sequenced in a study of spatial heterogeneity in lung cancer. Time point specified: sample taken at primary tumor resection. A single record per CDR3 protein comes from TCRdb applying MiXCR to the 5' RACE reads. The sample consists of roughly 38,000 distinct CDR3 sequences, approximately 3% of them appearing once. The sample here was normal lung tissue next to the tumor, taken at surgery. The receptors come from a male donor with early-stage non-small cell lung cancer.

The chain joins TRBV20-1 to TRBJ2-7; 10 nucleotides line up with TRBD1. Trimming cost V 0 bases and J 4 bases; bases outside gene matches: 12. The CDR3 has 17 residues. Germline V gene sequence: CDR1 DFQATT, CDR2 SNEGSKA (reference sequence). CDR3 DNA sequence: TGCAGTGCTAGAGATATGGACAGGGGGTCCTTAGATTACGAGCAGTACTTC. Its protein is CSARDMDRGSLDYEQYF.

Many counts were recorded for this clonotype. The gene calls are TRBV20-1 and TRBJ2-3, with D tentatively TRBD2 (5 bases). The CDR3 spans 16 residues. V shed 3 bases and J shed 3 bases, with 19 bases lying between them. The germline CDR1 and CDR2 sequences are DFQATT and SNEGSKA (reference sequence). The CDR3 sequence: CSASSPRGYRTDTQYF. CDR3 nucleotides: TGCAGTGCTAGTAGTCCTCGGGGATACCGGACAGATACGCAGTATTTT.

The V and J genes are TRBV12-3 or TRBV12-4 and TRBJ1-1; D possibly corresponds to TRBD1 (5 bases). The CDR3 sequence is 13 residues long. Trimming left V 8 bases short and J 7 bases short, with 17 bases between. The CDR3 spells CASVPRQTVEAFF. CDR3 nucleotide sequence: TGTGCCAGCGTACCGAGGCAGACAGTTGAAGCTTTCTTT.

This chain joins TRBV12-3 or TRBV12-4 and TRBJ2-1; 10 bases are a match to TRBD2. J gave up 0 bases and V 6 bases, and 2 bases lay outside the gene matches. The CDR3 is 15 residues long. CDR3 amino acids: CASRVAGGSYNEQFF. The DNA for the CDR3 is TGTGCCAGCAGGGTAGCGGGGGGCTCCTACAATGAGCAGTTCTTC.

This clonotype came up many times. CDR3 nucleotides: TGTGCCAGCAGCCCAGGGACAGGCACTGAAGCTTTCTTT. It specifies CASSPGTGTEAFF. The chain is built from TRBV7-2 and TRBJ1-1; 8 positions match TRBD1. V lost 5 bases to trimming and J lost 4 bases; unmatched junction nucleotides: 3. The CDR3 runs to 13 residues. Germline-derived CDR1 and CDR2 are SGHTA and FQGNSA.

There are many counts of this clonotype. The genes are TRBV27 and TRBJ2-3; TRBD2 matches 9 bases. This CDR3 has 17 residues. After removal of 3 bases from V and 2 bases from J, the junction contained 9 bases not matched to a gene. Looked up from germline, CDR1 is MNHEY and CDR2 is SMNVEV (reference sequence). CDR3 nucleotides: TGTGCCAGCAGTTTCTTACCAGCGGGAGGTCTCACAGATACGCAGTATTTT. Protein: CASSFLPAGGLTDTQYF.

This clonotype has at least ten counts. V gene TRBV2 combines with J gene TRBJ1-1, with D possibly matching TRBD1 (5 bases). The CDR3 totals 13 residues. The V and J ends lost 2 bases and 4 bases respectively, with 8 bases between them. The germline V gene encodes CDR1 SNHLY and CDR2 FYNNEI. This CDR3 is CASSELQGTEAFF. The CDR3 bases are TGTGCCAGCAGTGAACTGCAGGGCACTGAAGCTTTCTTT. The entire variable domain, with the rest obtained from reference TRBV2 and TRBJ1-1, is as follows: EPEVTQTPSHQVTQMGQEVILRCVPISNHLYFYWYRQILGQKVEFLVSFYNNEISEKSEIFDDQFSVERPDGSNFTLKIRSTKLEDSAMYFCASSELQGTEAFFGQGTRLTVV.

This clonotype showed up many times. The CDR3 loop reads CATSRGTGVSGNTIYF. The CDR3 DNA is TGTGCCACCAGCAGAGGGACAGGCGTCTCTGGAAACACCATATATTTT. This chain connects TRBV15 to TRBJ1-3, with 7 positions matching TRBD1. CDR3 length: 16 amino acids. Germline values: CDR1 LNHNV, CDR2 YYDKDF (reference sequence). V dropped 1 base and J dropped 0; count of bases not matched to a gene: 3.

This clonotype occurred many times. V usage is TRBV4-1 and J usage is TRBJ1-2; possible D gene TRBD1, 5 bases. The CDR3 totals 16 residues. Trimming took off 0 bases at V and 6 bases at J, with 17 bases between the two ends. Germline CDR1 and CDR2: MGHRA and YSYEKL. CDR3 sequence (DNA): TGCGCCAGCAGCCAAGATGGGACGAACCCGAACCATGGCTACACCTTC. Protein product: CASSQDGTNPNHGYTF.

The chain joins TRBV20-1 to TRBJ2-1, with D unclear. CDR1 is DFQATT and CDR2 is SNEGSKA in the germline V gene (reference sequence). The CDR3 contains 15 residues. With 5 bases removed from V and 5 bases from J, the gap between germline ends came to 19 bases. The CDR3 sequence: CSAPRAGAGDNEQFF. CDR3 DNA: TGCAGTGCTCCTAGGGCAGGAGCCGGCGACAATGAGCAGTTCTTC.

Many counts were recorded for this clonotype. The chain uses TRBV2 and TRBJ1-5; 12 bases map to TRBD1. CDR1 SNHLY and CDR2 FYNNEI come from the germline V gene. CDR3 length: 17 amino acids. V was clipped by 1 base and J by 7 bases; unmatched bases: 8. CDR3 nucleotides: TGTGCCAGCAGTGAAGATTGGGGACAGGGGGCCTGGCAGCCCCAGCATTTT. Translation gives CASSEDWGQGAWQPQHF.

This clonotype was seen ten or more times. The V call is TRBV9, the J call TRBJ2-1; 8 bases match TRBD1. Looked up from germline, CDR1 is SGDLS and CDR2 is YYNGEE. CDR3 size: 16 residues. The J segment lost 4 bases and the V segment lost 4 bases, leaving 10 bases of the junction unmatched. CDR3 coding DNA: TGTGCCAGCAGCAGGTCGGGACAGGTCTATTACAATGAGCAGTTCTTC. This codes for CASSRSGQVYYNEQFF.

This clonotype has a count of ten or more. The CDR3 DNA reads as TGCAGTGCTAGAGGGGACGGATTCGCCTCCTACGAGCAGTACTTC. This gives the protein CSARGDGFASYEQYF. The chain links TRBV20-1 to TRBJ2-7, with D perhaps given as TRBD1 or TRBD2 (5 bases each). Germline V gene data show CDR1 as DFQATT and CDR2 as SNEGSKA (reference sequence). The CDR3 is made up of 15 amino acids. V lost 1 base to trimming and J lost 0 bases, with 13 bases between them.

This clonotype was found many times. The chain uses TRBV4-1 and TRBJ2-5; D gene uncertain. Trimming stripped 4 bases from V and 2 bases from J, with 8 bases between. This CDR3 has 13 amino acids. The germline V gene encodes CDR1 MGHRA and CDR2 YSYEKL. The CDR3 is CASSRPQQETQYF. Written as DNA, the CDR3 is TGCGCCAGCAGCCGTCCCCAACAAGAGACCCAGTACTTC.

Many counts were recorded for this clonotype. The chain carries TRBV6-1 and TRBJ2-4; no definite D call. The CDR3 spans 12 residues. Trimming left V 10 bases short and J 3 bases short, with 10 bases between. Germline V gene data show CDR1 as MNHNS and CDR2 as SASEGT. The CDR3 sequence: CATRQVKNIQYF. Written as DNA, the CDR3 is TGTGCCACCCGACAAGTCAAAAACATTCAGTACTTC.

This clonotype was seen many times. J is TRBJ1-1 and V is TRBV10-3, with TRBD1 matching over 9 bases. Germline-derived CDR1 and CDR2 are ENHRY and SYGVKD. The CDR3 is 14 amino acids. The V gene end was trimmed by 6 bases and the J gene end by 5 bases; junction bases not matched to a gene: 7. The chain's CDR3 is CAIRWTGETTEAFF. As DNA, the CDR3 is TGTGCCATCAGATGGACAGGGGAGACGACTGAAGCTTTCTTT.

The V gene is TRBV28, the J gene TRBJ2-3; weak D call: TRBD2 (6 bases). The CDR3 has 12 residues. The V and J ends lost 5 bases and 13 bases respectively, with 16 bases between them. Germline loops: CDR1 MDHEN, CDR2 SYDVKM. This CDR3 is CASSQPGLSKYF. CDR3 in DNA: TGTGCCAGCAGTCAACCGGGACTCTCAAAGTATTTT.

This clonotype was seen at least ten times. CDR3 sequence: CASSLTSYSGANVLTF. In DNA, the CDR3 is TGTGCCAGCAGCTTAACCAGCTACTCTGGGGCCAACGTCCTGACTTTC. V is TRBV7-8 and J is TRBJ2-6; no reliable D call. Germline V gene sequence: CDR1 SGHVS, CDR2 FQNEAQ. The CDR3 has 16 residues. V lost 2 bases and J 0 bases, leaving 8 bases between the germline ends. The full variable domain, with the rest looked up from reference TRBV7-8 and TRBJ2-6, is GAGVSQSPRYKVAKRGQDVALRCDPISGHVSLFWYQQALGQGPEFLTYFQNEAQLDKSGLPSDRFFAERPEGSVSTLKIQRTQQEDSAVYLCASSLTSYSGANVLTFGAGSRLTVL.

This clonotype was seen repeatedly, ten times or more. CDR3 nucleotides: TGCGCCAGCAGCTTGGGGCCCGGGGGCGATCAGCCCCAGCATTTT. Translation: CASSLGPGGDQPQHF. The V gene is TRBV5-1, the J gene TRBJ1-5; tentative D call: TRBD1 (6 bases). From germline, CDR1 is SGHRS and CDR2 YFSETQ. The CDR3 spans 15 residues. Trimming took 0 bases from V and 5 from J, leaving 12 bases between them.

This clonotype was observed a handful of times. CDR3 in amino acids: CASSSGGSGTGELFF. In nucleotides, the CDR3 is TGTGCCAGCAGCTCAGGGGGCTCTGGTACCGGGGAGCTGTTTTTT. J is TRBJ2-2 and V is TRBV7-2, with 8 bases that match TRBD1. The trim removed 4 bases at V and 5 bases at J, leaving 6 bases unmatched. Germline V gene lookup returns CDR1 SGHTA and CDR2 FQGNSA. The CDR3 covers 15 residues.

This clonotype was picked up many times. The chain has TRBV11-2 and TRBJ1-3; 7 bases map to TRBD1. This CDR3 contains 16 residues. After removal of 6 bases from V and 0 bases from J, the junction contained 8 bases not matched to a gene. Germline V gene data show CDR1 as SGHAT and CDR2 as FQNNGV. For the CDR3, the DNA is TGTGCCAGCAGGCGAGGGGGCCTCTTCTCTGGAAACACCATATATTTT. It encodes CASRRGGLFSGNTIYF.

This clonotype has at least ten counts. This rearrangement joins TRBV3-1 to TRBJ2-7, with D unresolved. The germline gives CDR1 LGHDT, CDR2 YNNKEL (reference sequence). The CDR3 runs 13 residues. Trimming stripped 3 bases from V and 6 bases from J, with 12 bases between. CDR3 nucleotide sequence: TGTGCCAGCAGCCAGAGTACCGGTCTCGAGCAGTACTTC. It is translated as CASSQSTGLEQYF.